The entry that follows covers one TCR beta chain sequence. Its antigen is currently unknown. This sample is drawn from a study of T cell responses to AZD1222 COVID-19 vaccine. Whole-study findings and limits: Clonal diversity was possibly underestimated; the donors were predominantly white British and more often female.

This CDR3 has 17 residues. Trimming took 5 bases from V and 3 from J; bases not matched to a gene: 15. Looked up from germline, CDR1 is SGHTA and CDR2 is FQGNSA. The protocol was immunoSEQ multiplex PCR, while the TCRdb copy is restricted to in-frame clones and leaves out a portion. The sample records 150,000 to 180,000 clones, 80% to 90% being singletons. The V call is TRBV7-2, the J call TRBJ1-2, with TRBD1 matching over 7 bases. The receptor was isolated from an adult in good health. Sequenced here: peripheral blood, sampled on day 0 of MenACWY control vaccination. The CDR3 region has the DNA TGTGCCAGCAGCCACCGGCAGGGAGGGGGCGCGTACTATGGCTACACCTTC. Residues: CASSHRQGGGAYYGYTF.